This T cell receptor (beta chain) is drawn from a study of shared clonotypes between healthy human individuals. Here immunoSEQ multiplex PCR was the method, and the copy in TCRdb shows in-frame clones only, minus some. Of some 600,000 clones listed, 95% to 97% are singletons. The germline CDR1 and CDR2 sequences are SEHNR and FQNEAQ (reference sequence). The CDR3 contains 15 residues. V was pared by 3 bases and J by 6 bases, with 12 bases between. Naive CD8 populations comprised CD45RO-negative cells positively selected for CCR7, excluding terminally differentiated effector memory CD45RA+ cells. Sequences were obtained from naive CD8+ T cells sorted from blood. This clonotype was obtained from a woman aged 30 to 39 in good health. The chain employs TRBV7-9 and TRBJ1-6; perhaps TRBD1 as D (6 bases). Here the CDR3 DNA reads TGTGCCAGCAGCTTCGGGGAACAGGGTAATTCACCCCTCCACTTT. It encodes CASSFGEQGNSPLHF.